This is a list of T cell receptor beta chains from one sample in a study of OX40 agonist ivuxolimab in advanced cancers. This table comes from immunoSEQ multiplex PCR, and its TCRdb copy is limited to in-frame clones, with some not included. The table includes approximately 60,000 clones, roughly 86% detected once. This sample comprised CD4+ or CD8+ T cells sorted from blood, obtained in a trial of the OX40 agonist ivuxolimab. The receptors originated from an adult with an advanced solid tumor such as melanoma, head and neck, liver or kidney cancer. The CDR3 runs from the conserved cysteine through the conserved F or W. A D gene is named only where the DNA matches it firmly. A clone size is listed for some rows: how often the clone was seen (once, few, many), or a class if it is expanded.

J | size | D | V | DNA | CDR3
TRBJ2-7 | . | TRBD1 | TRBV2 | TGTGCCAGCAGCGATAACCGGGACAGGGGCTACGAGCAGTACTTC | CASSDNRDRGYEQYF
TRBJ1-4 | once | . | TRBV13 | TGTGCCAGCAGCCGCCGGGACATTGATGAAAAACTGTTTTTT | CASSRRDIDEKLFF
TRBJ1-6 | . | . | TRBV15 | TGTGCCACCAGCAGAGATCGGGGATGGTCACCCCTCCACTTT | CATSRDRGWSPLHF
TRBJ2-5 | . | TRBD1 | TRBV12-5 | TGTGCTAGTGGTTTGGCCGTAGGGACAGAGCAAGAGACCCAGTACTTC | CASGLAVGTEQETQYF
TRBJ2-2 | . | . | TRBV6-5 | TGTGCCAGCAGTTACTCGATATTTTCAGGTCAGCTGTTTTTT | CASSYSIFSGQLFF
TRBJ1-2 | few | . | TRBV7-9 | TGTGCCAGCAGCTTAACAGTCGGGGAAGTGTCCTATGGCTACACCTTC | CASSLTVGEVSYGYTF
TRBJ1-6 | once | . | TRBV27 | TGTGCCAGCAGTGACAGCAACTCCTATAATTCACCCCTCCACTTT | CASSDSNSYNSPLHF
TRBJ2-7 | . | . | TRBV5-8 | TGTGCCAGCAGCCCATTAGTGGGGGGTGACGAGCAGTACTTC | CASSPLVGGDEQYF
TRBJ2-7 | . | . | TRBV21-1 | TGTGCCAGCAGCAAAAGAAACGGACAGGCGAGCTCCTACGAGCAGTACTTC | CASSKRNGQASSYEQYF
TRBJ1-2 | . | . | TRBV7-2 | TGTGCCAGCAGTTACAATCCGACAGAATCCGAGGGCTACACCTTC | CASSYNPTESEGYTF
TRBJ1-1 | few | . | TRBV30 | TGTGCCTGGAGTGTACTCGTTGAAGCTTTCTTT | CAWSVLVEAFF
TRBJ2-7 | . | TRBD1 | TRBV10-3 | TGTGCCATCAGTGGGGGGACAGGCATCTCCTACGAGCAGTACTTC | CAISGGTGISYEQYF
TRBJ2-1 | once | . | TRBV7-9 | TGTGCCAGCAGCTTAGGAAGGCGGGGCGGGCCTCTTTACAATGAGCAGTTCTTC | CASSLGRRGGPLYNEQFF
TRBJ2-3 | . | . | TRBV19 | TGTGCCAGTAAAGGTTTCTGGGGGCTATCTGGCACAGATACGCAGTATTTT | CASKGFWGLSGTDTQYF
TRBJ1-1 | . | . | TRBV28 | TGTGCCAGCAGTGCCTATAAGAGCATGAACACTGAAGCTTTCTTT | CASSAYKSMNTEAFF
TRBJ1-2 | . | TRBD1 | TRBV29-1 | TGCAGCGTTGAAGGACAGGGCCGGAGAGGCTACACCTTC | CSVEGQGRRGYTF
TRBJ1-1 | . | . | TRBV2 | TGTGCCAGTAGACAACGGACGGAAAAGAACACTGAAGCTTTCTTT | CASRQRTEKNTEAFF
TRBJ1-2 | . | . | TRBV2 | TGTGCCAGCACGGACTTGTTTCAGGGGTCAACTAACTATGGCTACACCTTC | CASTDLFQGSTNYGYTF
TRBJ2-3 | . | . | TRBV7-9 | TGTGCCAGCAGCTTAACTGCTAGCACAGATACGCAGTATTTT | CASSLTASTDTQYF
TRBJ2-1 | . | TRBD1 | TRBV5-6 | TGTGCCAGCAGCTTGGGACAGGGTAGCTACAATGAGCAGTTCTTC | CASSLGQGSYNEQFF
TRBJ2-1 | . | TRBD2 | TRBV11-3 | TGTGCCAGCAGCTCGTGGACTGGAAAGCGGGGCTCGGGCGATGAGCAGTTCTTC | CASSSWTGKRGSGDEQFF
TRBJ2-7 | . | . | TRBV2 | TGTGCCAGCAGTCCACCCGGCACCTACTACGAGCAGTACTTC | CASSPPGTYYEQYF
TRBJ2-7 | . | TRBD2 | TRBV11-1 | TGTGCCAGCAGCTCTAGCGGGAGGAACGAGCAGTACTTC | CASSSSGRNEQYF
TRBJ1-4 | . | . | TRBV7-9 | TGTGCCAGCAGCTTAGGTAGAGGGCAGGGGAATGAAAAACTGTTTTTT | CASSLGRGQGNEKLFF
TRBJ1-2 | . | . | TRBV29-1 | TGCAGCGTTGCAACCTCTGCGGGCTACACCTTC | CSVATSAGYTF
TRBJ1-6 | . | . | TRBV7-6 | TGTGCCAGCAGCTTAAAAGTGGATGGGGCTGGAAATAATTCACCCCTCCACTTT | CASSLKVDGAGNNSPLHF
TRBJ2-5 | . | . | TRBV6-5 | TGTGCCAGCAGCCACTATGGGGTCCAAGAGACCCAGTACTTC | CASSHYGVQETQYF
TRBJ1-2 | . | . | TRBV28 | TGTGCCAGCAGCTCTTGGGGAAGACAAGAAGGCTACACCTTC | CASSSWGRQEGYTF
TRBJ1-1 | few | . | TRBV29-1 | TGCAGCGCCAAGGGGACCGCAGAGCGCACTGAAGCTTTCTTT | CSAKGTAERTEAFF
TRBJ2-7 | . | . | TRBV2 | TGTGCCAGCAACTCTGACGGAGCCTACGAGCAGTACTTC | CASNSDGAYEQYF
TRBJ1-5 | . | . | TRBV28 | TGTGCCAGCAGTTTTAGTGTCCCCCTAGGCAATCAGCCCCAGCATTTT | CASSFSVPLGNQPQHF
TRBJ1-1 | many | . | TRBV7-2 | TGTGCCAGCAGAGCGGGGACGGGGAACACTGAAGCTTTCTTT | CASRAGTGNTEAFF
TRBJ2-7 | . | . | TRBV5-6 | TGTGCCAGCAGCTTGGCCTTAATCGAGCAGTACTTC | CASSLALIEQYF
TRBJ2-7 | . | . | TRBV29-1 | TGCAGCGTTACGGACAGGGAGGGCTACGAGCAGTACTTC | CSVTDREGYEQYF
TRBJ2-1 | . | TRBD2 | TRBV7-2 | TGTGCCAGCAGCTTGACTAGCGGGAGGGCCAACAATGAGCAGTTCTTC | CASSLTSGRANNEQFF
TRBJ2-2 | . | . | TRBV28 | TGTGCCAGCAGTTCCCATCACAGGGTGGGCGGGGAGCTGTTTTTT | CASSSHHRVGGELFF
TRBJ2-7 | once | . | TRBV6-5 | TGTGCCAGCAGTCCGGTTCAGGGTTGGTACGAGCAGTACTTC | CASSPVQGWYEQYF
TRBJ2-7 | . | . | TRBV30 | TGTGCCTGGAGTGTGCGGGGCGAAGAGCAGTACTTC | CAWSVRGEEQYF
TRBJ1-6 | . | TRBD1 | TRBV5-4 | TGTGCCAGCAGCTCCCCGACAGGGGGTTTGGGTTCACCCCTCCACTTT | CASSSPTGGLGSPLHF
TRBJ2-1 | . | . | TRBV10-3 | TGTGCCATCAGTGAGTCGGGGGACGGGAATGAGCAGTTCTTC | CAISESGDGNEQFF
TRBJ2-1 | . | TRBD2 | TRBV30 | TGTGCCTGGAGTGGGACCACTAGCGGGAGTCTCGATGAGCAGTTCTTC | CAWSGTTSGSLDEQFF
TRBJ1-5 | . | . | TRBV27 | TGTGCCAGCAGTTTAAACAGGATAGGCAATCAGCCCCAGCATTTT | CASSLNRIGNQPQHF
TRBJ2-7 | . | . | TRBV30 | TGTGCCTGGAGTGTACCCCCAACAAGCTCCTACGAGCAGTACTTC | CAWSVPPTSSYEQYF
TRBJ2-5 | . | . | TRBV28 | TGTGCCAGCACGACAGGTCAAGAGACCCAGTACTTC | CASTTGQETQYF
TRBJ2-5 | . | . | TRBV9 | TGTGCCAGCAGCGTAGGGGGCACCCCTCAAGAGACCCAGTACTTC | CASSVGGTPQETQYF
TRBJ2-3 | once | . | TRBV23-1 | TGCGCCAGCAGACCCGACAAGCCTAGCACAGATACGCAGTATTTT | CASRPDKPSTDTQYF
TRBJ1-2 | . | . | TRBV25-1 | TGTGCCAGCAGTGAACCGAGACGGGAGGAAGGCTACACCTTC | CASSEPRREEGYTF
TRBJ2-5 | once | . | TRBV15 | TGTGCCACCAGCAGACAACGTGTCGGGGGTGGAGAGACCCAGTACTTC | CATSRQRVGGGETQYF
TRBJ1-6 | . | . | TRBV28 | TGTGCCAGCAGTGGCAGCCTTACGAGGTCACCCCTCCACTTT | CASSGSLTRSPLHF
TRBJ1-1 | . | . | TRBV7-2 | TGTGCCAGCAGCTTTAAAAATGTGGGTGAAGCTTTCTTT | CASSFKNVGEAFF
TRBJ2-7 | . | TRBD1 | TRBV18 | TGTGCCAGCTCACCGGACAGGTCTGGGGAGCAGTACTTC | CASSPDRSGEQYF
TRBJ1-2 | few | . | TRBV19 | TGTGCCAGTAGTACCTTGACAGGACTCTATGGCTACACCTTC | CASSTLTGLYGYTF
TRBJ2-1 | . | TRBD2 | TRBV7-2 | TGTGCCAGCAGCCTTGGGACTAGCGGGAGGTTAAATGAGCAGTTCTTC | CASSLGTSGRLNEQFF
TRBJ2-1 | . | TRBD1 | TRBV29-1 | TGCAGCGTTGGCAATTCCGGGACAGTAGGGCAGTTCTTC | CSVGNSGTVGQFF
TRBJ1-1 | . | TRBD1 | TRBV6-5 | TGTGCCAGCAGCATTGGACAGGGGCTGGATGAAGCTTTCTTT | CASSIGQGLDEAFF
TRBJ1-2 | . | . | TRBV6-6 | TGTGCCAGCAGTCCGAGTTTGGGCGGCTATGGCTACACCTTC | CASSPSLGGYGYTF
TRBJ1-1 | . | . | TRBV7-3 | TGTGCCAGCAGCTTTACGCAGGGGAACACTGAAGCTTTCTTT | CASSFTQGNTEAFF